This TCR beta chain emerged from a study of vaccination and CD4 T cells after COVID-19. Specified treatment: roughly 10-day PBMC culture with coronavirus spike peptide pools or control peptides (ViraFEST assay). Oncomine TCR Beta short-read sequencing was applied to DNA from cultured CD4+ T cells. Each CDR3 protein gets one entry after TCRdb re-called the PCR reads with MiXCR. Of fewer than 20,000 distinct CDR3 sequences listed, about 40% are singletons. This clonotype was counted a few times. No antigen is known for it. This CDR3 has 16 residues. Germline V gene sequence: CDR1 MDHEN, CDR2 SYDVKM. The J segment lost 7 bases and the V segment lost 6 bases, leaving 16 bases of the junction unmatched.

The gene calls are TRBV28 and TRBJ1-2, with 8 positions matching TRBD1. This receptor was taken from a human donor who had recovered from COVID-19. Sequencing input: CD4+ T cells from blood, cultured in vitro. CDR3 loop: CASRLPVTGVFGGYTF. DNA of the CDR3: TGTGCCAGCAGACTCCCAGTGACAGGGGTATTTGGTGGCTACACCTTC.